The clone carrying this TCR beta chain was recorded a few times. The CDR3 is 16 residues long. Trimming took off 0 bases at V and 2 bases at J, with 14 bases between the two ends. Germline V gives CDR1 SNHLY, CDR2 FYNNEI. TCRdb independently ran MiXCR on the 5' RACE reads; one entry per CDR3 protein. This sample has roughly 70,000 distinct CDR3 sequences, with around 4.8% found just once. The data originate from a study of neurological immune-mediated disorders. This chain links TRBV2 with TRBJ2-7; the D gene is possibly TRBD1 (6 bases). Sequencing was carried out using PBMCs. This TCR was sampled from a woman aged 70 to 79 with multiple sclerosis. The CDR3 loop is CASSEALGQTTYEQYF. The CDR3, as DNA: TGTGCCAGCAGTGAAGCCTTGGGACAAACTACCTACGAGCAGTACTTC.